These 21 T cell receptor beta chains were all obtained from the same sample, sequenced in a study of OX40 agonist ivuxolimab in advanced cancers. Libraries were prepared by immunoSEQ multiplex PCR; TCRdb keeps only in-frame clonotypes and omits some of them. The sample comprises about 23,000 clones, about 88% of which are singletons, and about 31% rests with the top ten. The sequenced sample was CD4+ or CD8+ T cells sorted from blood, obtained in a trial of the OX40 agonist ivuxolimab. The source is an adult with an advanced solid tumor such as melanoma, head and neck, liver or kidney cancer.

This sequence joins TRBV7-9 and TRBJ2-5; D might be TRBD1 or TRBD2, each matching 7 bases. The V gene lost 5 bases and the J gene lost 2 bases, with 15 bases spanning the gap. This CDR3 has 15 residues. Germline CDR1 and CDR2: SEHNR and FQNEAQ (reference sequence). The CDR3 is CASSQGGGRQETQYF. The CDR3 DNA sequence: TGTGCCAGCAGCCAGGGAGGGGGCCGACAAGAGACCCAGTACTTC. The full variable domain, its missing parts supplied by reference TRBV7-9 and TRBJ2-5, is DTGVSQNPRHKITKRGQNVTFRCDPISEHNRLYWYRQTLGQGPEFLTYFQNEAQLEKSRLLSDRFSAERPKGSFSTLEIQRTEQGDSAMYLCASSQGGGRQETQYFGPGTRLLVL.

CDR3 sequence (DNA): TGTGCCAGCAGTGTCTCGGCTCCTGGAAACACCATATATTTT. This encodes CASSVSAPGNTIYF. The V and J genes are TRBV2 and TRBJ1-3; D unresolved. V lost 4 bases to trimming and J lost 2 bases, with 9 bases between them. The CDR3 length is 14 residues. Per the germline V gene, CDR1 is SNHLY and CDR2 is FYNNEI.

The rearrangement joins TRBV7-9 to TRBJ1-5; D possibly corresponds to TRBD1 (5 bases). The length of the CDR3 is 15 residues. Germline-derived CDR1 and CDR2 are SEHNR and FQNEAQ (reference sequence). V was trimmed by 1 base and J by 4 bases, leaving 11 bases between them. For the CDR3, the DNA is TGTGCCAGCAGCTTAGGGACATGGGGTAATCAGCCCCAGCATTTT. Amino acids: CASSLGTWGNQPQHF.

The chain uses TRBV11-2 and TRBJ1-2, with D maybe TRBD1 (5 bases). CDR1 is SGHAT, CDR2 FQNNGV, per germline. Trimming left V 7 bases short and J 7 bases short, with 13 bases between. The CDR3 runs to 12 residues. Here the CDR3 DNA reads TGTGCCAGCAAGGCGGGGGAGACTGGCTACACCTTC. Protein sequence: CASKAGETGYTF.

This rearrangement joins TRBV28 to TRBJ1-5, with D tentatively TRBD1 (5 bases). The CDR3 covers 16 residues. Germline V gives CDR1 MDHEN, CDR2 SYDVKM. Trimming removed 8 bases at V and 0 bases at J, with 17 bases between. The DNA for the CDR3 is TGTGCCAGCGGGAGGGTCTGGGGGGATAGCAATCAGCCCCAGCATTTT. It yields the protein CASGRVWGDSNQPQHF.

This chain connects TRBV4-2 to TRBJ1-3; tentative D call: TRBD1 (5 bases). This CDR3 region has 16 residues. The ends were cut back, 0 bases at V and 4 bases at J, with 13 bases in the middle. From germline, CDR1 is LGHNA and CDR2 YNFKEQ. In DNA, the CDR3 is TGTGCCAGCAGCCAAGATGGGGCTACGGGGGGAAACACCATATATTTT. Its protein is CASSQDGATGGNTIYF.

J is TRBJ2-7 and V is TRBV29-1; 12 bases fit TRBD1. This CDR3 spans 16 amino acids. Germline V lookup: CDR1 SQVTM, CDR2 ANQGSEA. After removal of 0 bases from V and 6 bases from J, the junction contained 9 bases not matched to a gene. The CDR3 is CSVEDFGTGGASEQYF. The CDR3 DNA is TGCAGCGTTGAAGATTTCGGGACAGGGGGCGCATCCGAGCAGTACTTC.

This sequence joins TRBV9 and TRBJ1-5; TRBD1 matches 11 bases. V was pared by 0 bases and J by 5 bases, with 1 base of the junction left unmatched. The CDR3 spans 15 residues. Germline values: CDR1 SGDLS, CDR2 YYNGEE. The CDR3 sequence: CASSVAGQGDQPQHF. The CDR3 region has the DNA TGTGCCAGCAGCGTAGCGGGACAGGGGGATCAGCCCCAGCATTTT.

The rearrangement uses TRBV6-5 and TRBJ1-2; 9 bases agree with TRBD1. Looked up from germline, CDR1 is MNHEY and CDR2 is SVGAGI. V dropped 4 bases and J dropped 5; count of bases not matched to a gene: 8. This CDR3 has 15 amino acids. The CDR3 nucleotides are TGTGCCAGCAGTTCCCCCGGGACAGGGAGATATGGCTACACCTTC. This encodes CASSSPGTGRYGYTF.

V and J are TRBV18 and TRBJ1-1, with D perhaps TRBD1 (6 bases). The V end was cut by 2 bases, the J end by 1 base, with 11 bases between. The length of the CDR3 is 15 residues. The germline CDR1 and CDR2 sequences are KGHSH and LQKENI. The CDR3 spells CASSPFGGANTEAFF. The CDR3, as DNA: TGTGCCAGCTCACCATTCGGGGGCGCGAACACTGAAGCTTTCTTT.

The chain recombines TRBV12-5 with TRBJ2-5, with D tentatively TRBD2 (6 bases). Germline V gene data show CDR1 as LGHNT and CDR2 as FRNRAP. CDR3 size: 16 residues. V lost 1 base to trimming and J lost 4 bases, with 16 bases between them. CDR3 loop: CASGLASLRGGETQYF. The DNA of the CDR3 is TGTGCTAGTGGTTTGGCCTCCCTTCGGGGAGGAGAGACCCAGTACTTC.

V is TRBV29-1 and J is TRBJ2-3; maybe TRBD2 (6 bases). Germline assignment: CDR1 SQVTM and CDR2 ANQGSEA. This CDR3 contains 13 residues. Deletions cut 3 bases from V and 2 bases from J, with 9 bases between. The CDR3 DNA is TGCAGCGTTGACGGGGGTCACACAGATACGCAGTATTTT. Residues: CSVDGGHTDTQYF.

This clone has only a few counts. The gene calls are TRBV4-3 and TRBJ1-4; D remains ambiguous. The V and J ends lost 0 bases and 4 bases respectively, with 12 bases between them. This CDR3 comprises 16 residues. Germline loops: CDR1 LGHNA, CDR2 YSLEER. The CDR3 sequence is CASSQDTTAYNEKLFF. The CDR3 region has the DNA TGCGCCAGCAGCCAAGATACCACGGCCTATAATGAAAAACTGTTTTTT.

The chain recombines TRBV5-1 with TRBJ2-7, with TRBD2 identical over 7 bases. Germline CDR1 is SGHRS and CDR2 is YFSETQ. This CDR3 is 15 amino acids long. Trimming cost V 2 bases and J 0 bases; bases outside gene matches: 5. CDR3 residues: CASSFGAGYSYEQYF. CDR3 DNA sequence: TGCGCCAGCAGCTTCGGAGCGGGATACTCCTACGAGCAGTACTTC.

The J gene is TRBJ2-1, the V gene TRBV2; TRBD1 matches 8 bases. The CDR3 runs 16 residues. CDR1 and CDR2 (germline): SNHLY, FYNNEI. Trimming took 4 bases from V and 4 from J; bases not matched to a gene: 9. CDR3 region: CASSGGDRGEYNEQFF. The CDR3 DNA follows: TGTGCCAGCAGTGGGGGAGACAGGGGCGAGTACAATGAGCAGTTCTTC.

CDR3 region: CASSSRGAYTYEQYF. The CDR3 DNA sequence: TGTGCCAGTAGTTCCCGCGGAGCGTATACTTACGAGCAGTACTTC. This chain connects TRBV19 to TRBJ2-7; D gene ambiguous. This CDR3 region has 15 residues. Germline V gene data show CDR1 as LNHDA and CDR2 as SQIVND (reference sequence). With 5 bases removed from V and 4 bases from J, the gap between germline ends came to 18 bases.

This rearrangement joins TRBV5-1 to TRBJ2-3; 7 bases map to TRBD2. The CDR3 length is 15 residues. V lost 0 bases to trimming and J lost 5 bases; unmatched junction nucleotides: 6. Germline V gives CDR1 SGHRS, CDR2 YFSETQ. This CDR3 reads CASSLETSDQDTQYF. The CDR3 DNA reads as TGCGCCAGCAGCTTGGAAACTAGCGATCAAGATACGCAGTATTTT.

The V call is TRBV5-4, the J call TRBJ2-4, with TRBD1 matching over 7 bases. This CDR3 spans 16 amino acids. In germline, CDR1 is SGHNT, CDR2 YYREEE (reference sequence). After removal of 5 bases from V and 0 bases from J, the junction contained 8 bases not matched to a gene. This chain's CDR3 is CASSPDRILAKNIQYF. CDR3 in DNA: TGTGCCAGCAGTCCGGACAGGATCCTAGCCAAAAACATTCAGTACTTC.

This chain connects TRBV27 to TRBJ2-1; D is ambiguous. This CDR3 has 16 residues. The ends were cut back, 5 bases at V and 4 bases at J, with 18 bases in the middle. The germline V gene has CDR1 MNHEY and CDR2 SMNVEV (reference sequence). CDR3 protein: CASSQTIGPPYNEQFF. The CDR3 region has the DNA TGTGCCAGCAGTCAAACCATTGGACCGCCTTACAATGAGCAGTTCTTC.

The table lists this clone with a count of one. This sequence joins TRBV4-1 and TRBJ2-5; 10 nucleotides match TRBD2. Germline V lookup: CDR1 MGHRA, CDR2 YSYEKL. V gave up 4 bases and J gave up 6 bases; unmatched junction bases: 11. The CDR3 consists of 16 residues. CDR3 loop: CASSPEKREGRKTQYF. CDR3 nucleotide sequence: TGCGCCAGCAGCCCAGAAAAGCGGGAGGGCCGAAAGACCCAGTACTTC.

DNA for the CDR3: TGTGCCAGCAGCTCGAGCACTAGTAACTCCTACAATGAGCAGTTCTTC. This encodes CASSSSTSNSYNEQFF. The chain links TRBV7-6 to TRBJ2-1; a weak D match, TRBD2 (5 bases). The CDR3 runs to 16 residues. Looked up from germline, CDR1 is SGHVS and CDR2 is FNYEAQ. The ends were cut back, 4 bases at V and 0 bases at J, with 13 bases in the middle.